This T cell receptor beta chain was sequenced for a study of T-cell reconstitution after alpha-beta-depleted transplantation in children. Unique molecular identifiers featured in how the TCRbeta library was prepared. One entry per CDR3 protein, called by TCRdb with MiXCR from the PCR reads. The repertoire includes 700,000 to 950,000 distinct CDR3 sequences, about 15% of them detected once, and roughly 4.8% sits in the top ten. The V and J ends lost 4 bases and 8 bases respectively, with 18 bases between them. Germline CDR1 reads SGHDT; CDR2 reads YYEEEE. The CDR3 has 14 residues. The chain uses TRBV5-6 and TRBJ1-1, with TRBD1 as a possible D gene (5 bases). Sequencing was performed on PBMCs, mostly from graft donor cells, taken 360 days after TCRalphabeta/CD19-depleted stem cell transplant. This receptor was identified in a male patient younger than 18 who had a stem cell transplant for acute lymphoblastic leukemia, so the T cells may come from the graft donor. Here the CDR3 reads CASSQFGGSREAFF. DNA for the CDR3: TGTGCCAGCAGCCAATTCGGGGGGAGCAGGGAAGCTTTCTTT. The full variable domain, its missing parts supplied by reference TRBV5-6 and TRBJ1-1, is DAGVTQSPTHLIKTRGQQVTLRCSPKSGHDTVSWYQQALGQGPQFIFQYYEEEERQRGNFPDRFSGHQFPNYSSELNVNALLLGDSALYLCASSQFGGSREAFFGQGTRLTVV.